Each of the 29 T cell receptor beta chains below was sequenced from the same sample in a study of molecular identifiers for immune sequencing clone quantification. TCRdb called the PCR reads again in MiXCR, with one record for every CDR3 protein. The sample has 460,000 or so distinct CDR3 sequences, about 22% seen once. The sequencing sample was made of naive CD8+ T cells from blood, with Jurkat cell RNA spiked in. Indicated subset: FACS-sorted CD8+CD4-CCR7+CD45RA+ naive T cells. These receptors originate from a human donor in good health. Some libraries in this study had Jurkat cell RNA spiked in.

This clonotype was detected ten times or more. The V gene is TRBV2, the J gene TRBJ2-2; TRBD1 matches 9 bases. The CDR3 totals 14 residues. The V and J ends lost 8 bases and 4 bases, in that order; junction bases with no gene match: 5. Germline V gives CDR1 SNHLY, CDR2 FYNNEI. The CDR3 here is CASDGTGSTGELFF. CDR3 DNA sequence: TGTGCCAGCGACGGGACAGGGTCCACCGGGGAGCTGTTTTTT.

This clonotype has only one observation. The V call is TRBV7-9, the J call TRBJ2-7; 9 bases agree with TRBD1. CDR1 is SEHNR and CDR2 is FQNEAQ in the germline V gene (reference sequence). The CDR3 spans 18 residues. V shed 5 bases, J shed 1 base, and the junction held 15 bases outside the gene matches. CDR3 DNA: TGTGCCAGCAGCCCTACGCACCCACTGGGGACAGGGTCCTACGAGCAGTACTTC. Amino acids: CASSPTHPLGTGSYEQYF.

This clonotype occurred a few times. The V and J genes are TRBV6-5 and TRBJ1-1; D gene uncertain. Trimming removed 6 bases at V and 5 bases at J, with 16 bases between. Germline-derived CDR1 and CDR2 are MNHEY and SVGAGI. The CDR3 consists of 14 residues. The CDR3 nucleotides read TGTGCCAGCAGCCAATATAAAAGTGCGACTGAAGCTTTCTTT. Translation: CASSQYKSATEAFF.

The rearrangement links TRBV4-1 to TRBJ2-1; 9 bases line up with TRBD1. Germline assignment: CDR1 MGHRA and CDR2 YSYEKL. The CDR3 is 14 residues long. J gave up 10 bases and V 6 bases, and 10 bases lay outside the gene matches. CDR3 loop: CASSRTGAREEQFF. In DNA, the CDR3 is TGCGCCAGCAGTCGGACAGGGGCAAGGGAGGAGCAGTTCTTC.

This clonotype appeared many times. CDR3 DNA sequence: TGCGCCAGCAGCTTGGAACAGGGAACTATATTGACCGGGGAGCTGTTTTTT. It translates to CASSLEQGTILTGELFF. The chain is built from TRBV5-1 and TRBJ2-2; TRBD1 might be the D (6 bases). Trimming cost V 0 bases and J 5 bases, with 17 bases left between them. CDR3 length: 17 residues. Germline CDR1 SGHRS, CDR2 YFSETQ. Supplemented by reference TRBV5-1 and TRBJ2-2, the full variable domain reads KAGVTQTPRYLIKTRGQQVTLSCSPISGHRSVSWYQQTPGQGLQFLFEYFSETQRNKGNFPGRFSGRQFSNSRSEMNVSTLELGDSALYLCASSLEQGTILTGELFFGEGSRLTVL.

This clonotype was detected ten times or more. The V gene is TRBV7-8, the J gene TRBJ2-7; TRBD2 matches at 12 bases. The length of the CDR3 is 16 residues. J was trimmed by 4 bases and V by 5 bases; bases with no gene match: 9. Germline-derived CDR1 and CDR2 are SGHVS and FQNEAQ. CDR3 protein: CASSRRTSGTEYEQYF. CDR3 sequence (DNA): TGTGCCAGCAGCCGACGGACTAGCGGGACTGAGTACGAGCAGTACTTC.

A note on this clonotype: This clone may be a read error of a much larger clone one base away. The gene calls are TRBV9 and TRBJ2-5, with 9 bases lining up with TRBD2. The CDR3 length is 15 residues. V shed 3 bases and J 9 bases; nucleotides not matched to a gene: 12. Germline CDR1 SGDLS, CDR2 YYNGEE. CDR3 DNA sequence: TGTGCCAGCAGCGGTCCCGGGACTAGCTATGTATCCCAGTACTTC. It specifies CASSGPGTSYVSQYF. The full variable domain, rest sourced from reference TRBV9 and TRBJ2-5, is DSGVTQTPKHLITATGQRVTLRCSPRSGDLSVYWYQQSLDQGLQFLIQYYNGEERAKGNILERFSAQQFPDLHSELNLSSLELGDSALYFCASSGPGTSYVSQYFGPGTRLLVL.

This clonotype showed up just a few times. V is TRBV27 and J is TRBJ2-7; the D gene is possibly TRBD1 (6 bases). The V end was cut by 1 base, the J end by 5 bases, with 12 bases between. Per germline, CDR1 MNHEY and CDR2 SMNVEV (reference sequence). The CDR3 totals 14 residues. This chain's CDR3 is CASSLFRQGNEQYF. The DNA of the CDR3 is TGTGCCAGCAGTTTATTTCGTCAGGGGAACGAGCAGTACTTC.

This clonotype showed up many times. The chain carries TRBV5-5 and TRBJ2-3, with 9 bases identical to TRBD2. The CDR3 is made up of 15 amino acids. Germline V gives CDR1 SGHKS, CDR2 YYEKEE (reference sequence). The V segment lost 5 bases and the J segment 6 bases; nucleotides outside the gene matches: 10. Here the CDR3 reads CASSSTGLASDTQYF. CDR3 nucleotide sequence: TGTGCCAGCAGTTCCACGGGACTAGCATCCGATACGCAGTATTTT.

The rearrangement uses TRBV28 and TRBJ2-1; 7 bases are shared with TRBD2. Germline assignment: CDR1 MDHEN and CDR2 SYDVKM. V lost 5 bases and J lost 9; bases outside the gene matches: 13. This CDR3 is 15 amino acids long. CDR3: CASSLRGLTSFEQFF. CDR3 in DNA: TGTGCCAGCAGTCTACGTGGCCTGACTAGCTTTGAGCAGTTCTTC. The whole variable domain, filled in from reference TRBV28 and TRBJ2-1, reads DVKVTQSSRYLVKRTGEKVFLECVQDMDHENMFWYRQDPGLGLRLIYFSYDVKMKEKGDIPEGYSVSREKKERFSLILESASTNQTSMYLCASSLRGLTSFEQFFGPGTRLTVL.

This clonotype occurred many times. V gene TRBV5-4 combines with J gene TRBJ2-7; TRBD1 matches 8 bases. This CDR3 spans 14 amino acids. Per the germline V gene, CDR1 is SGHNT and CDR2 is YYREEE (reference sequence). The J segment lost 5 bases and the V segment lost 5 bases, leaving 9 bases of the junction unmatched. The CDR3 reads CASSTGTGLNEQYF. Here the CDR3 DNA reads TGTGCCAGCAGTACCGGGACAGGTCTTAACGAGCAGTACTTC.

This clonotype was observed at least ten times. J is TRBJ1-2 and V is TRBV20-1; 7 bases are shared with TRBD1. V was pared by 0 bases and J by 7 bases, with 8 bases of the junction left unmatched. The CDR3 spans 14 residues. Germline CDR1 DFQATT, CDR2 SNEGSKA (reference sequence). The CDR3 sequence: CSARDYDRALGYTF. Written as DNA, the CDR3 is TGCAGTGCTAGAGATTACGACAGGGCGCTTGGCTACACCTTC.

As concerns this clonotype: A read error may explain this, as a much larger clone is one base away. This chain joins TRBV27 and TRBJ1-1; D uncertain. CDR3 length: 13 residues. The germline V gene encodes CDR1 MNHEY and CDR2 SMNVEV (reference sequence). CDR3 loop: CASSLGLGAEALF. CDR3 nucleotide sequence: TGTGCCAGCAGTTTGGGCCTTGGAGCTGAAGCTCTCTTT.

This clonotype was observed at least ten times. The rearrangement links TRBV7-8 to TRBJ2-3, with 8 bases aligning to TRBD2. J lost 4 bases, V lost 3 bases, and 3 bases had no gene match. Germline V gives CDR1 SGHVS, CDR2 FQNEAQ. The CDR3 sequence is 14 residues long. Here the CDR3 DNA reads TGTGCCAGCAGCTTCCTGACTAGCGCAGATACGCAGTATTTT. Encoded protein: CASSFLTSADTQYF.

This clonotype was counted a few times. The V and J genes are TRBV5-4 and TRBJ2-2; 10 positions match TRBD1. Germline V gene sequence: CDR1 SGHNT, CDR2 YYREEE (reference sequence). The CDR3 consists of 18 residues. The trim removed 0 bases at V and 3 bases at J, leaving 8 bases unmatched. The CDR3 bases are TGTGCCAGCAGCTTGGAGGTTGGGGGACAGGGGTACACCGGGGAGCTGTTTTTT. It translates to CASSLEVGGQGYTGELFF. The complete variable domain, with remaining parts taken from reference TRBV5-4 and TRBJ2-2, reads ETGVTQSPTHLIKTRGQQVTLRCSSQSGHNTVSWYQQALGQGPQFIFQYYREEENGRGNFPPRFSGLQFPNYSSELNVNALELDDSALYLCASSLEVGGQGYTGELFFGEGSRLTVL.

Notes on this clonotype: A much larger clone differs by one base, so this may be a read error. The V and J genes are TRBV19 and TRBJ1-5; 7 bases line up with TRBD1. The germline gives CDR1 LNHDA, CDR2 SQIVND (reference sequence). V lost 2 bases to trimming and J lost 5 bases; unmatched junction nucleotides: 6. The CDR3 loop spans 15 amino acids. This chain's CDR3 is CASSIWSGGDQPQHF. As DNA, the CDR3 is TGTGCCAGTAGTATATGGTCAGGGGGAGATCAGCCCCAGCATTTT.

The chain joins TRBV30 to TRBJ2-7, with TRBD2 matching 7 bases. With V trimmed by 0 bases and J by 5 bases, 25 bases remained unmatched. CDR3 size: 20 residues. Germline V lookup: CDR1 GTSNPN, CDR2 SVGIG (reference sequence). CDR3 in amino acids: CAWSVRLVPRLAESENEQYF. The CDR3 DNA reads as TGTGCCTGGAGTGTAAGACTGGTTCCCCGACTAGCTGAGTCTGAGAACGAGCAGTACTTC.

About this clonotype: A much bigger clone sits one base away, suggesting this may be a read error. The chain is built from TRBV4-2 and TRBJ2-1; the match to TRBD2 covers 8 bases. After removal of 4 bases from V and 12 bases from J, the junction contained 14 bases not matched to a gene. Germline V CDR1 and CDR2: LGHNA, YNFKEQ. There are 15 residues in the CDR3. The CDR3 reads CASSRRPAGVQVQFF. The CDR3 DNA is TGTGCCAGCAGCCGGAGACCAGCGGGAGTTCAGGTGCAGTTCTTC.

To note about this clonotype: This could be a read error, since a much larger clone is one nucleotide away. The chain joins TRBV27 to TRBJ2-3; D remains ambiguous. The CDR3 spans 15 residues. Germline CDR1 is MNHEY and CDR2 is SMNVEV (reference sequence). The CDR3 is CASSFDSLGRDTLYF. The CDR3 DNA sequence: TGTGCCAGCAGTTTTGACTCACTCGGCCGAGATACGCTGTATTTT.

Ten or more counts support this clonotype. V usage is TRBV29-1 and J usage is TRBJ1-1; no clear D gene. CDR3 length equals 15 residues. Germline CDR1 and CDR2: SQVTM and ANQGSEA. The V gene lost 7 bases and the J gene lost 2 bases, with 20 bases spanning the gap. Written as DNA, the CDR3 is TGCAGCGCCATAAAGGCAGGATGGGGTAACACTGAAGCTTTCTTT. It specifies CSAIKAGWGNTEAFF.

Only a few counts were recorded for this clonotype. The chain has TRBV28 and TRBJ2-7, with D tentatively TRBD1 (5 bases). The CDR3 has 13 amino acids. The V gene's germline CDR1 is MDHEN and CDR2 SYDVKM. Trimming took off 4 bases at V and 3 bases at J, with 10 bases between the two ends. The CDR3 DNA is TGTGCCAGCAGTTCCCTCGACAGCTACGAGCAGTACTTC. Its translation is CASSSLDSYEQYF.

This clonotype was detected many times. The chain uses TRBV12-3 or TRBV12-4 and TRBJ2-1; D is possibly TRBD2 (6 bases). The CDR3 has 15 residues. V lost 3 bases to trimming and J lost 7 bases, with 16 bases between them. CDR3 in DNA: TGTGCCAGCAGTTTTGGTCCCGGGAGTCCGAATGAGCAGTTCTTC. Protein: CASSFGPGSPNEQFF.

A word on this clonotype: A read error may account for a junction end that differs from germline. This chain joins TRBV12-3 or TRBV12-4 and TRBJ2-5, with 11 positions matching TRBD2. The CDR3 extends over 15 amino acids. The CDR3 DNA sequence: TGTGCCAGCAATAGACTAGCGGGAAAAGAAGAGACCCGGTACTTC. Translated: CASNRLAGKEETRYF.

This clonotype was counted many times. In nucleotides, the CDR3 is TGCGCCAGCAGCTTATACATGCTATCTAGCACAGATACGCAGTATTTT. This translates into CASSLYMLSSTDTQYF. The chain combines TRBV5-1 with TRBJ2-3, with D unclear. V was shortened by 2 bases and J by 0 bases, with 13 bases between the two germline ends. The germline V gene has CDR1 SGHRS and CDR2 YFSETQ. The CDR3 spans 16 residues.

The chain employs TRBV6-6 and TRBJ1-2; the match to TRBD1 covers 9 bases. The germline V gene has CDR1 MNHNY and CDR2 SVGAGI (reference sequence). Trimming removed 0 bases from V and 1 base from J; junction bases left unmatched: 12. The CDR3 is made up of 19 amino acids. CDR3 in amino acids: CASSYSIMWTGEDNYGYTF. In DNA form, the CDR3 reads TGTGCCAGCAGTTACTCTATTATGTGGACAGGGGAAGATAACTATGGCTACACCTTC.

This clonotype was counted between two and nine times. This likely comes from a read error, as the CDR3 has no conserved phenylalanine or tryptophan at its end. The chain uses TRBV4-1 and TRBJ1-6, with a tentative D call TRBD1 (5 bases). Germline V gene lookup returns CDR1 MGHRA and CDR2 YSYEKL. The CDR3 spans 16 residues. Trimming left V 2 bases short and J 5 bases short, with 13 bases between. CDR3: CASSQRKTDDNSPLHL. As DNA, the CDR3 is TGCGCCAGCAGCCAAAGAAAGACAGATGATAATTCACCCCTCCACCTT.

Only a few counts were recorded for this clonotype. The V gene is TRBV18, the J gene TRBJ2-7, with D uncertain. Looked up from germline, CDR1 is KGHSH and CDR2 is LQKENI. The CDR3 has 13 amino acids. Trimming took 3 bases from V and 6 from J, leaving 12 bases between them. The CDR3 loop is CASSPTESPEQYF. CDR3 bases: TGTGCCAGCTCACCGACGGAGTCCCCCGAGCAGTACTTC.

This clonotype has at least ten counts. The gene calls are TRBV7-9 and TRBJ1-6, with D hard to call. This CDR3 is built from 12 residues. Germline assignment: CDR1 SEHNR and CDR2 FQNEAQ (reference sequence). Trimming removed 5 bases at V and 7 bases at J, with 6 bases between. The CDR3 loop reads CASSALNSPLHF. The CDR3 nucleotides are TGTGCCAGCAGCGCCCTAAATTCACCCCTCCACTTT.

The table lists this clonotype with a count of one. The chain recombines TRBV7-6 with TRBJ2-2; TRBD2 agrees at 8 bases. CDR1 and CDR2 (germline): SGHVS, FNYEAQ. The CDR3 runs 15 residues. With V trimmed by 4 bases and J by 5 bases, 6 bases remained unmatched. The CDR3 coding sequence is TGTGCCAGCAGCTACGGGACTAGGGGAACCGGGGAGCTGTTTTTT. Protein: CASSYGTRGTGELFF.